The clone carrying this T cell receptor (beta chain) was counted ten times or more. The data were obtained in a study of T cells in Graves' hyperthyroidism and ophthalmopathy. TCR beta CDR3 sequences were amplified from RNA transcripts. First-round RT-PCR with HTBI primers amplified the TCR CDR3 region. Each CDR3 protein is one row after TCRdb ran MiXCR on the multiplex PCR reads. The repertoire holds 300,000 to 400,000 distinct CDR3 sequences, with roughly 13% as singletons. The CDR3 sequence is 12 residues long. Trimming removed 6 bases at V and 6 bases at J, with 12 bases between. CDR1 and CDR2 (germline): MDHEN, SYDVKM.

J is TRBJ2-7 and V is TRBV28, with D possibly matching TRBD2 (7 bases). The sequenced sample was blood. This receptor was taken from a woman in her twenties or thirties with Graves' hyperthyroidism. CDR3 DNA sequence: TGTGCCAGCAGCCTAGGGGGGGTCGAGCAGTACTTC. It encodes CASSLGGVEQYF.